These 20 T cell receptor beta chains were all obtained from the same sample, sequenced in a study of T cell repertoires in cytomegalovirus infection. Their antigens are not known. TCRdb fed the reads into MiXCR, producing one record per CDR3 protein. This sample has some 920,000 distinct CDR3 sequences, with roughly 30% found just once. The material sequenced was cultured CD8+ T cells from PBMCs, taken from culture after CMV antigen stimulation. Receptors originate from a human donor in good health (CMV status not recorded). Some clones in this sample may be carry-over from other donors' samples.

As to this clonotype: Its ends do not fully match the called genes, so a read error is possible. The chain uses TRBV7-6 and TRBJ2-5; D call uncertain. Germline loops: CDR1 SGHVS, CDR2 FNYEAQ. This CDR3 contains 15 residues. The CDR3 loop is CASCLGGGDRETQYF. CDR3 nucleotide sequence: TGTGCCAGCTGCTTGGGTGGTGGGGATCGGGAGACCCAGTACTTC. Based on the CDR3 plus reference TRBV7-6 and TRBJ2-5, the full variable domain is GAGVSQSPRYKVTKRGQDVALRCDPISGHVSLYWYRQALGQGPEFLTYFNYEAQQDKSGLPNDRFSAERPEGSISTLTIQRTEQRDSAMYRCASCLGGGDRETQYFGPGTRLLVL.

The chain couples TRBV19 to TRBJ1-5; D remains ambiguous. CDR1 LNHDA and CDR2 SQIVND come from the germline V gene (reference sequence). Trimming pared 8 bases from V and 3 bases from J, leaving 8 bases between. CDR3 length equals 12 residues. In nucleotides, the CDR3 is TGTGCCAGTCACAGTTTCAATCAGCCCCAGCATTTT. It is translated as CASHSFNQPQHF.

The rearrangement uses TRBV2 and TRBJ2-1; 9 bases match TRBD2. This CDR3 comprises 15 residues. Germline lookup yields CDR1 SNHLY and CDR2 FYNNEI. J gave up 6 bases and V 3 bases, and 6 bases lay outside the gene matches. The CDR3 DNA reads TGTGCCAGCAGTGATAATAGCGGGGGCTTCAATGAGCAGTTCTTC. Translated: CASSDNSGGFNEQFF. The whole variable domain, filled in from reference TRBV2 and TRBJ2-1, reads EPEVTQTPSHQVTQMGQEVILRCVPISNHLYFYWYRQILGQKVEFLVSFYNNEISEKSEIFDDQFSVERPDGSNFTLKIRSTKLEDSAMYFCASSDNSGGFNEQFFGPGTRLTVL.

The V gene is TRBV4-2, the J gene TRBJ1-2; no firm D call. CDR1 is LGHNA, CDR2 YNFKEQ, per germline. The CDR3 loop spans 16 amino acids. Between the trimmed V and J ends, which lost 4 bases and 4 bases, there was a span of 19 bases. The CDR3: CASSPANKDRFYGYTF. CDR3 in DNA: TGTGCCAGCAGCCCAGCCAACAAGGACCGTTTCTATGGCTACACCTTC.

The V gene is TRBV6-1, the J gene TRBJ1-4; no clear D gene. This CDR3 is built from 12 residues. Germline V gene sequence: CDR1 MNHNS, CDR2 SASEGT. V shed 7 bases and J shed 3 bases, with 6 bases lying between them. CDR3 loop: CASIQPNEKLFF. The CDR3 region has the DNA TGTGCCAGCATCCAGCCTAATGAAAAACTGTTTTTT.

This clonotype was seen many times. The gene calls are TRBV2 and TRBJ1-5; D possibly corresponds to TRBD1 (5 bases). The CDR3 spans 18 residues. Trimming cost V 8 bases and J 7 bases, with 30 bases left between them. Per germline, CDR1 SNHLY and CDR2 FYNNEI. The CDR3 bases are TGTGCCAGCCTAACGCCAGGGCCCGAGATACCCCTCTGCCAGCCCCAGCATTTT. It yields the protein CASLTPGPEIPLCQPQHF.

The V and J genes are TRBV5-4 and TRBJ1-2, with D possibly matching TRBD1 (5 bases). The germline V gene encodes CDR1 SGHNT and CDR2 YYREEE (reference sequence). Trimming took 5 bases from V and 1 from J, leaving 21 bases between them. This CDR3 has 17 amino acids. The CDR3 sequence is CASSLIYRGDLNYGYTF. The DNA for the CDR3 is TGTGCCAGCAGTCTGATATACCGGGGGGACCTTAACTATGGCTACACCTTC.

The gene calls are TRBV24-1 and TRBJ2-5; D not resolved. The CDR3 loop spans 18 amino acids. Trimming cost V 6 bases and J 1 base, with 23 bases left between them. In germline, CDR1 is KGHDR, CDR2 SFDVKD. The CDR3 DNA reads TGTGCCACCAGTAAACCTGTGGGCTCCGGACGATTCCAAGAGACCCAGTACTTC. Encoded protein: CATSKPVGSGRFQETQYF.

This clonotype was seen more than once but under ten times. The chain joins TRBV12-3 or TRBV12-4 to TRBJ2-7; TRBD1 matches at 10 bases. The CDR3 contains 15 residues. V lost 2 bases and J lost 3; bases outside the gene matches: 4. CDR3 in amino acids: CASSLPRTGGYEQYF. The CDR3 DNA reads TGTGCCAGCAGTTTACCGCGGACAGGGGGCTACGAGCAGTACTTC.

The chain has TRBV19 and TRBJ1-1; D uncertain. V shed 3 bases and J shed 2 bases, with 10 bases lying between them. The length of the CDR3 is 14 residues. The V gene's germline CDR1 is LNHDA and CDR2 SQIVND (reference sequence). In nucleotides, the CDR3 is TGTGCCAGTAGTATCGGGTTTCTTAACACTGAAGCTTTCTTT. Protein sequence: CASSIGFLNTEAFF.

The V call is TRBV6-2 or TRBV6-3, the J call TRBJ2-7; D not resolved. Germline-derived CDR1 and CDR2 are MNHEY and SVGEGT. The CDR3 totals 13 residues. V shed 3 bases and J shed 3 bases, with 9 bases lying between them. In DNA, the CDR3 is TGTGCCAGCAGTTATAGCAGTAACTACGAGCAGTACGTC. Protein product: CASSYSSNYEQYV.

The sample holds a few counts of this clonotype. The chain combines TRBV28 with TRBJ1-1, with 9 bases matching TRBD1. The V gene's germline CDR1 is MDHEN and CDR2 SYDVKM. With V trimmed by 6 bases and J by 0 bases, 11 bases remained unmatched. The CDR3 length is 17 residues. CDR3 in amino acids: CASRHLTGGIMNTEAFF. CDR3 bases: TGTGCCAGCAGACATTTGACAGGGGGGATCATGAACACTGAAGCTTTCTTT.

Ten or more counts support this clonotype. This chain links TRBV2 with TRBJ1-1; TRBD1 might be the D (5 bases). Germline CDR1 is SNHLY and CDR2 is FYNNEI. Trimming left V 7 bases short and J 4 bases short, with 7 bases between. CDR3 length: 11 amino acids. This CDR3 is CASIGGTEAFF. CDR3 bases: TGTGCCAGCATCGGGGGCACTGAAGCTTTCTTT.

The chain employs TRBV7-9 and TRBJ2-5; D is ambiguous. V was pared by 4 bases and J by 3 bases, with 27 bases between. The CDR3 has 19 amino acids. Germline V gives CDR1 SEHNR, CDR2 FQNEAQ (reference sequence). The CDR3 is CASSSLPLDAEPLEETQYF. The DNA for the CDR3 is TGTGCCAGCAGCTCCCTCCCCCTAGACGCGGAGCCCTTGGAAGAGACCCAGTACTTC.

The V and J genes are TRBV7-8 and TRBJ2-1; 8 nucleotides agree with TRBD1. There are 14 residues in the CDR3. The junction had 7 bases not matched to a gene; V was cut back by 8 bases and J by 4 bases. The germline CDR1 and CDR2 sequences are SGHVS and FQNEAQ. This CDR3 is CASYTGGNYNEQFF. DNA of the CDR3: TGTGCCAGCTATACAGGGGGTAATTACAATGAGCAGTTCTTC.

The table lists this clonotype with many counts. The rearrangement links TRBV7-6 to TRBJ2-3, with 8 bases fitting TRBD2. The CDR3 loop spans 15 amino acids. J lost 3 bases, V lost 3 bases, and 5 bases had no gene match. The germline gives CDR1 SGHVS, CDR2 FNYEAQ. CDR3 in DNA: TGTGCCAGCAGCTTTGGCGGGGGGCCTACAGATACGCAGTATTTT. Its protein product is CASSFGGGPTDTQYF.

V is TRBV7-6 and J is TRBJ2-7; D remains ambiguous. Deletions cut 1 base from V and 3 bases from J, with 7 bases between. Germline assignment: CDR1 SGHVS and CDR2 FNYEAQ. The CDR3 length is 13 residues. CDR3 sequence (DNA): TGTGCCAGCAGCTTAGACACCGACTACGAGCAGTACGTC. Encoded protein: CASSLDTDYEQYV.

This clonotype has only a few counts. In DNA, the CDR3 is TGTGCCAGCAGTTCTTGGCAGACCTCCTATAATTCACCCCTCCACTTT. It translates to CASSSWQTSYNSPLHF. The chain employs TRBV27 and TRBJ1-6; D unresolved. Trimming took 4 bases from V and 0 from J, leaving 10 bases between them. Germline values: CDR1 MNHEY, CDR2 SMNVEV (reference sequence). This CDR3 has 16 residues.

V usage is TRBV6-6 and J usage is TRBJ1-1, with D possibly TRBD1 on 6 matching bases. There are 21 residues in the CDR3. The ends were cut back, 5 bases at V and 6 bases at J, with 37 bases in the middle. Germline values: CDR1 MNHNY, CDR2 SVGAGI (reference sequence). In DNA, the CDR3 is TGTGCCAGCAGTCATACCGTCTATCTCATTGGACAGAAAGACAACCCCTCTGAAGCTTTCTTT. This sequence encodes CASSHTVYLIGQKDNPSEAFF.

This clonotype was observed at least ten times. The gene calls are TRBV7-2 and TRBJ2-3, with 7 bases fitting TRBD2. CDR3 length: 14 amino acids. Germline V gives CDR1 SGHTA, CDR2 FQGNSA. J was trimmed by 1 base and V by 5 bases; bases with no gene match: 3. CDR3 loop: CASSPGLGTDTQYF. Written as DNA, the CDR3 is TGTGCCAGCAGCCCAGGACTAGGCACAGATACGCAGTATTTT.